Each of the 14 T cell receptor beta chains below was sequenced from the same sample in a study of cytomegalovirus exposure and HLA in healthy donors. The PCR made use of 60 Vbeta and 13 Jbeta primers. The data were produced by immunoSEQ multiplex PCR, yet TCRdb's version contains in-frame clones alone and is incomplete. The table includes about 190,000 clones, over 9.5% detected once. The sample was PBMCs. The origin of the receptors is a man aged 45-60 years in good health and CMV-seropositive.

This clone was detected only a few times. CDR3 DNA: TGTGCCATCAGGCGGGGGGACGGTCCTAACTATGGCTACACCTTC. Amino acid sequence: CAIRRGDGPNYGYTF. The rearrangement uses TRBV10-3 and TRBJ1-2, with TRBD1 as a possible D gene (5 bases). V lost 6 bases and J 0 bases, leaving 14 bases between the germline ends. Germline CDR1 ENHRY, CDR2 SYGVKD. The CDR3 covers 15 residues.

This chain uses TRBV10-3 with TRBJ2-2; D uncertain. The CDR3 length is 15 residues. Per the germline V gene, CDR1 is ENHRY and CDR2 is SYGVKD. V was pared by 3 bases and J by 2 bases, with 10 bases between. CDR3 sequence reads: CAISEPARNTGELFF. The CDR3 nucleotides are TGTGCCATCAGTGAACCAGCGCGAAACACCGGGGAGCTGTTTTTT.

CDR3: CSASSVYGYTF. DNA for the CDR3: TGCAGTGCTAGTTCAGTCTATGGCTACACCTTC. This chain joins TRBV20-1 and TRBJ1-2; D is unclear. This CDR3 comprises 11 residues. The ends were cut back, 3 bases at V and 4 bases at J, with 6 bases in the middle. Germline V gene lookup returns CDR1 DFQATT and CDR2 SNEGSKA (reference sequence).

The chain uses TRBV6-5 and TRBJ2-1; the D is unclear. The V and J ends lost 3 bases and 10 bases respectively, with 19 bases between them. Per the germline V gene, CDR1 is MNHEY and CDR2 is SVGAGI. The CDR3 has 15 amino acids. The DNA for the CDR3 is TGTGCCAGCAGTTATCGTCGGCTAGACCGACCCGAGCAGTTCTTC. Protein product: CASSYRRLDRPEQFF.

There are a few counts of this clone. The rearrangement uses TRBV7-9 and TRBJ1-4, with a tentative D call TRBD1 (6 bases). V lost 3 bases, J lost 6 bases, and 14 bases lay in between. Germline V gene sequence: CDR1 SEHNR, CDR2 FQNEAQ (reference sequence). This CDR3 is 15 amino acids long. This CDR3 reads CASSLLGTIDEKLFF. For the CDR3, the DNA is TGTGCCAGCAGCTTGTTAGGGACAATCGATGAAAAACTGTTTTTT.

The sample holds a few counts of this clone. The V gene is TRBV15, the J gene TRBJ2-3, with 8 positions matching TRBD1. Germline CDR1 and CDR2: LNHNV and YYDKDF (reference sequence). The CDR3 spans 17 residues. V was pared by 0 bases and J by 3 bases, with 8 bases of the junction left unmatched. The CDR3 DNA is TGTGCCACCAGCAGAGATCGGACCAGGGGGCGAACAGATACGCAGTATTTT. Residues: CATSRDRTRGRTDTQYF.

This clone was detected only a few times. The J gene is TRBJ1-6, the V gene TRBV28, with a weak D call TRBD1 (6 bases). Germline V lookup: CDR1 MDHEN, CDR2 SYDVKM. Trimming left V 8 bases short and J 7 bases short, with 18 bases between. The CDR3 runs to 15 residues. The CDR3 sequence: CASLGRGGGNSPLHF. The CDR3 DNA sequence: TGTGCCAGCTTGGGGCGGGGGGGCGGCAATTCACCCCTCCACTTT.

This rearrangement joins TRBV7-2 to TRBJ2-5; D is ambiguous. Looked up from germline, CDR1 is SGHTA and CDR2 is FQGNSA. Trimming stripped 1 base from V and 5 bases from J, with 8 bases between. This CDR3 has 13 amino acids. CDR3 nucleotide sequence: TGTGCCAGCAGCTTAGGGATGAGGGAGACCCAGTACTTC. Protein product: CASSLGMRETQYF.

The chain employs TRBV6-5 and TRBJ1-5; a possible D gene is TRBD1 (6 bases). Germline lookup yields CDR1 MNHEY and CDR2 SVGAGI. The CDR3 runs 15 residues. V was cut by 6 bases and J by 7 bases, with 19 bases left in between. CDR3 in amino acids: CASRGRGTIGQPQHF. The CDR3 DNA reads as TGTGCCAGCAGGGGAAGGGGGACGATAGGGCAGCCCCAGCATTTT.

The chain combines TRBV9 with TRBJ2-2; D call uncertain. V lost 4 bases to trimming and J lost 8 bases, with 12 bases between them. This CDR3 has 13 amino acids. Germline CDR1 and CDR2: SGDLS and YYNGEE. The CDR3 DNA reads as TGTGCCAGCAGCAATGCCGCCGCGGGGGAGCTGTTTTTT. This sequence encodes CASSNAAAGELFF. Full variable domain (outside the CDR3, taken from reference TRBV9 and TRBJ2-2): DSGVTQTPKHLITATGQRVTLRCSPRSGDLSVYWYQQSLDQGLQFLIQYYNGEERAKGNILERFSAQQFPDLHSELNLSSLELGDSALYFCASSNAAAGELFFGEGSRLTVL.

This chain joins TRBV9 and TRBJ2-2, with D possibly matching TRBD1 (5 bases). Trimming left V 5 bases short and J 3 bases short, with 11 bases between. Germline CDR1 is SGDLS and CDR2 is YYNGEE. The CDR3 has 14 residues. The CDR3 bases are TGTGCCAGCAGAGTACAAGGGGACACCGGGGAGCTGTTTTTT. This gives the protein CASRVQGDTGELFF.

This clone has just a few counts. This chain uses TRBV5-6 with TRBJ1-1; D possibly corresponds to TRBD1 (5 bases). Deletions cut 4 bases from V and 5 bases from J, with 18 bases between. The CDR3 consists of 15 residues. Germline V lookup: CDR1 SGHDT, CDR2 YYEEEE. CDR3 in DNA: TGTGCCAGCAGCCCAGCGGGGGGTGGAGGGACTGAAGCTTTCTTT. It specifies CASSPAGGGGTEAFF.

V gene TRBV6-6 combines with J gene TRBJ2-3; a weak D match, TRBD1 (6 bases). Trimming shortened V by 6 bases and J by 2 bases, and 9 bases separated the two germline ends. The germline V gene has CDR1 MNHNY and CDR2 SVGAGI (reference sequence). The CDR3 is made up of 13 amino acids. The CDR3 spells CASRDSNTDTQYF. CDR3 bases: TGTGCCAGCAGGGACAGTAACACAGATACGCAGTATTTT.

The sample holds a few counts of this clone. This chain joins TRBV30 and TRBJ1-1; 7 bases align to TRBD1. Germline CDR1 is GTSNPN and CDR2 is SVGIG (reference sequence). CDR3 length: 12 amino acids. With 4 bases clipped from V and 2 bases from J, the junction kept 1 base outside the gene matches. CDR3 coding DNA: TGTGCCTGGAACAGGGGAAACACTGAAGCTTTCTTT. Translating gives CAWNRGNTEAFF.